Presented here are 30 T cell receptor beta chains from one specimen sequenced in a study of shared clonotypes between healthy human individuals. Repertoires were generated with immunoSEQ multiplex PCR, while TCRdb's copy carries only in-frame clones and drops some. The repertoire holds about 1.5 million clones, with roughly 96% as singletons. The sequenced sample consisted of naive CD4+ T cells sorted from blood. Described subset: CD45RA+ positively selected. The receptors stem from a man younger than 45 in good health.

The chain is built from TRBV27 and TRBJ2-1; 9 bases are a match to TRBD2. CDR1 MNHEY and CDR2 SMNVEV come from the germline V gene (reference sequence). The CDR3 length is 15 residues. J was trimmed by 6 bases and V by 6 bases; bases with no gene match: 9. The DNA of the CDR3 is TGTGCCAGCAGCAGGATAGCGGGAGTCAGCAATGAGCAGTTCTTC. It codes for CASSRIAGVSNEQFF.

The chain employs TRBV15 and TRBJ1-4, with 8 bases identical to TRBD1. Trimming removed 8 bases from V and 1 base from J; junction bases left unmatched: 9. This CDR3 region has 16 residues. Germline CDR1 is LNHNV and CDR2 is YYDKDF (reference sequence). In nucleotides, the CDR3 is TGTGCCACCCTAGAGGGGACAGGAGGAACTAATGAAAAACTGTTTTTT. Protein product: CATLEGTGGTNEKLFF.

This chain links TRBV11-2 with TRBJ2-7; 9 bases align to TRBD1. The germline CDR1 and CDR2 sequences are SGHAT and FQNNGV. The CDR3 sequence is 14 residues long. V gave up 5 bases and J gave up 7 bases; unmatched junction bases: 9. The CDR3 region is CASSQGQGRWEQYF. The CDR3 DNA follows: TGTGCCAGCAGCCAAGGACAGGGGAGGTGGGAGCAGTACTTC.

The chain couples TRBV28 to TRBJ2-7; D remains unclear. The CDR3 is 13 amino acids. The V gene's germline CDR1 is MDHEN and CDR2 SYDVKM. Trimming removed 8 bases at V and 4 bases at J, with 15 bases between. The CDR3, as DNA: TGTGCCAGCGGCACCGTGGGGTTATACGAGCAGTACTTC. Translated, it gives CASGTVGLYEQYF.

V usage is TRBV9 and J usage is TRBJ1-2, with 7 bases lining up with TRBD1. CDR1 is SGDLS and CDR2 is YYNGEE in the germline V gene. Trimming removed 2 bases from V and 1 base from J; junction bases left unmatched: 2. CDR3 length: 14 residues. CDR3 DNA: TGTGCCAGCAGCGTCAGGGGGGATAACTATGGCTACACCTTC. This encodes CASSVRGDNYGYTF.

The V gene is TRBV29-1, the J gene TRBJ2-7, with D possibly matching TRBD1 (5 bases). Germline CDR1 SQVTM, CDR2 ANQGSEA. The CDR3 sequence is 14 residues long. Trimming took off 6 bases at V and 7 bases at J, with 22 bases between the two ends. CDR3 sequence reads: CSVKVVAGPGEQYF. CDR3 coding DNA: TGCAGCGTCAAAGTCGTCGCAGGGCCAGGGGAGCAGTACTTC.

The chain uses TRBV28 and TRBJ1-5; 8 bases are a match to TRBD1. The germline V gene encodes CDR1 MDHEN and CDR2 SYDVKM. The CDR3 runs to 14 residues. With 6 bases clipped from V and 7 bases from J, the junction kept 8 bases outside the gene matches. This CDR3 reads CASRTNRGGQPQHF. The CDR3 nucleotides are TGTGCCAGCAGGACGAACAGGGGGGGACAGCCCCAGCATTTT. Full variable domain (rest looked up from reference TRBV28 and TRBJ1-5): DVKVTQSSRYLVKRTGEKVFLECVQDMDHENMFWYRQDPGLGLRLIYFSYDVKMKEKGDIPEGYSVSREKKERFSLILESASTNQTSMYLCASRTNRGGQPQHFGDGTRLSIL.

This clone was found a few times. The CDR3, as DNA: TGTGCCAGCAGCGCCGATGGCTACACCTTC. Protein sequence: CASSADGYTF. This rearrangement joins TRBV7-9 to TRBJ1-2; D is undetermined. The germline CDR1 and CDR2 sequences are SEHNR and FQNEAQ (reference sequence). The CDR3 runs to 10 residues. The V and J ends lost 5 bases and 6 bases respectively, with 4 bases between them.

The chain is built from TRBV20-1 and TRBJ2-5; D is unclear. This CDR3 spans 11 amino acids. Germline CDR1 is DFQATT and CDR2 is SNEGSKA (reference sequence). V dropped 3 bases and J dropped 7 bases, with 9 bases sitting between them. The CDR3 DNA follows: TGCAGTGCTAGGACCCCGGGGACCCAGTACTTC. This sequence encodes CSARTPGTQYF.

The genes are TRBV7-3 and TRBJ2-5; D possibly uses TRBD1 or TRBD2 (8 bases each). Germline assignment: CDR1 SGHTA and CDR2 FQGTGA. V was cut by 5 bases and J by 3 bases, with 19 bases left in between. The CDR3 has 16 residues. The CDR3 nucleotides read TGTGCCAGCAGCCCAGGGGGCGGGAGGAGCGAAGAGACCCAGTACTTC. The encoded protein is CASSPGGGRSEETQYF.

The chain has TRBV5-1 and TRBJ1-1; TRBD1 might be the D (5 bases). The CDR3 contains 16 residues. CDR1 SGHRS and CDR2 YFSETQ come from the germline V gene. V lost 4 bases and J 1 base, leaving 17 bases between the germline ends. The CDR3 nucleotides are TGCGCCAGCAGCACCCGGGACCGGGCCCCGAACACTGAAGCTTTCTTT. As protein: CASSTRDRAPNTEAFF.

This rearrangement joins TRBV7-9 to TRBJ2-7, with D perhaps assigned TRBD1 or TRBD2 (5 bases each). The germline V gene has CDR1 SEHNR and CDR2 FQNEAQ (reference sequence). Trimming cost V 1 base and J 6 bases, with 10 bases left between them. The CDR3 runs to 13 residues. The CDR3 spells CASSLGERGEQYF. CDR3 DNA: TGTGCCAGCAGCTTAGGCGAGAGGGGCGAGCAGTACTTC.

V gene TRBV11-2 combines with J gene TRBJ2-3, with D tentatively TRBD2 (6 bases). The CDR3 is 14 residues long. In germline, CDR1 is SGHAT, CDR2 FQNNGV. V shed 8 bases and J shed 4 bases, with 16 bases lying between them. The DNA for the CDR3 is TGTGCCAGCCGCCGGCGGAGGGGCCCAGATACGCAGTATTTT. The encoded protein is CASRRRRGPDTQYF.

The chain uses TRBV21-1 and TRBJ2-1; the table names TRBD2, a call not compared with the DNA. TRBV21-1 is a known pseudogene. The length of the CDR3 is 17 residues. CDR3 in amino acids: CASSKAITVADYNEQFF. In DNA, the CDR3 is TGTGCCAGCAGCAAAGCCATCACGGTAGCGGACTACAATGAGCAGTTCTTC.

The chain combines TRBV11-3 with TRBJ2-7; a weak D match, TRBD1 (6 bases). The V end lost 1 base, the J end lost 2 bases, and 27 bases lay between the germline ends. This CDR3 has 20 residues. The germline V gene encodes CDR1 SGHNT and CDR2 YENEEA. CDR3 sequence (DNA): TGTGCCAGCAGCTTAGGGGACATCTACAATGGAAAGGGGTTACCCTACGAGCAGTACTTC. Its translation: CASSLGDIYNGKGLPYEQYF.

The genes are TRBV27 and TRBJ2-1; no firm D call. The V end was cut by 5 bases, the J end by 5 bases, with 16 bases between. CDR3 length: 15 residues. Germline assignment: CDR1 MNHEY and CDR2 SMNVEV (reference sequence). CDR3 loop: CASSRLSSPHNEQFF. In DNA form, the CDR3 reads TGTGCCAGCAGTCGTTTGTCATCCCCGCACAATGAGCAGTTCTTC.

The chain carries TRBV28 and TRBJ2-3, with D perhaps given as TRBD1 or TRBD2 (5 bases each). The V end lost 7 bases, the J end lost 8 bases, and 19 bases lay between the germline ends. From germline, CDR1 is MDHEN and CDR2 SYDVKM. This CDR3 is built from 14 residues. The DNA for the CDR3 is TGTGCCAGCACCCTCGACGGGGCGGTCGGTACGCAGTATTTT. Residues: CASTLDGAVGTQYF.

The rearrangement links TRBV4-3 to TRBJ2-2; D perhaps matches TRBD1 (5 bases). Germline V gene lookup returns CDR1 LGHNA and CDR2 YSLEER. There are 17 residues in the CDR3. V was cut by 0 bases and J by 2 bases, with 13 bases left in between. The CDR3 spells CASSQEWVQVNTGELFF. Here the CDR3 DNA reads TGCGCCAGCAGCCAAGAGTGGGTACAGGTTAACACCGGGGAGCTGTTTTTT.

The V gene is TRBV5-1, the J gene TRBJ2-7; TRBD1 matches 7 bases. CDR1 is SGHRS, CDR2 YFSETQ, per germline. CDR3 size: 14 residues. With V trimmed by 3 bases and J by 3 bases, 6 bases remained unmatched. The CDR3 spells CASSSPGQIYEQYF. CDR3 in DNA: TGCGCCAGCAGCTCCCCGGGACAGATCTACGAGCAGTACTTC.

The genes are TRBV2 and TRBJ2-1; D possibly uses TRBD1 or TRBD2 (6 bases each). This CDR3 has 16 amino acids. Germline V gives CDR1 SNHLY, CDR2 FYNNEI. The ends were cut back, 8 bases at V and 4 bases at J, with 21 bases in the middle. CDR3 residues: CASCPDSLGGYNEQFF. The DNA of the CDR3 is TGTGCCAGCTGCCCCGACTCTTTAGGGGGGTACAATGAGCAGTTCTTC.

The chain employs TRBV5-1 and TRBJ2-3; no clear D. This CDR3 contains 13 residues. V was pared by 0 bases and J by 9 bases, with 11 bases between. Per germline, CDR1 SGHRS and CDR2 YFSETQ. The CDR3 is CASSLVSRATQYF. DNA of the CDR3: TGCGCCAGCAGCTTGGTGTCCCGGGCAACGCAGTATTTT. Using reference TRBV5-1 and TRBJ2-3 for the parts outside the CDR3, the full variable domain is KAGVTQTPRYLIKTRGQQVTLSCSPISGHRSVSWYQQTPGQGLQFLFEYFSETQRNKGNFPGRFSGRQFSNSRSEMNVSTLELGDSALYLCASSLVSRATQYFGPGTRLTVL.

This chain uses TRBV5-1 with TRBJ2-5; D not certain. Germline CDR1 SGHRS, CDR2 YFSETQ. This CDR3 has 14 amino acids. Trimming stripped 0 bases from V and 5 bases from J, with 11 bases between. CDR3 region: CASSLELSGETQYF. DNA of the CDR3: TGCGCCAGCAGCTTGGAGCTAAGTGGCGAGACCCAGTACTTC.

V and J are TRBV10-3 and TRBJ2-1; D call uncertain. The germline CDR1 and CDR2 sequences are ENHRY and SYGVKD. The ends were cut back, 4 bases at V and 0 bases at J, with 16 bases in the middle. This CDR3 is 17 amino acids long. In nucleotides, the CDR3 is TGTGCCATCAGTGGGTCGGGTAAGGATCACTCCTACAATGAGCAGTTCTTC. Translating gives CAISGSGKDHSYNEQFF.

The V and J genes are TRBV4-3 and TRBJ2-5; 12 bases are a match to TRBD2. V dropped 4 bases and J dropped 6; count of bases not matched to a gene: 9. The germline V gene has CDR1 LGHNA and CDR2 YSLEER. The CDR3 is 16 amino acids. The CDR3 coding sequence is TGCGCCAGCAGCCCGGGACTAGCGGGTAGAATAAAGACCCAGTACTTC. This gives the protein CASSPGLAGRIKTQYF.

This clone was counted only a few times. This CDR3 is also generated by other DNA sequences in the sample. In DNA, the CDR3 is TGTGCCAGCCGGGGGACAGGGCTGTACGAGCAGTACTTC. It is translated as CASRGTGLYEQYF. The rearrangement links TRBV28 to TRBJ2-7, with 9 bases aligning to TRBD1. There are 13 residues in the CDR3. After removal of 8 bases from V and 4 bases from J, the junction contained 6 bases not matched to a gene. CDR1 and CDR2 from the germline V gene are MDHEN and SYDVKM. The full variable domain, its missing parts supplied by reference TRBV28 and TRBJ2-7, is DVKVTQSSRYLVKRTGEKVFLECVQDMDHENMFWYRQDPGLGLRLIYFSYDVKMKEKGDIPEGYSVSREKKERFSLILESASTNQTSMYLCASRGTGLYEQYFGPGTRLTVT.

The chain links TRBV7-3 to TRBJ2-7; a possible D gene is TRBD2 (5 bases). The CDR3 is made up of 15 amino acids. CDR1 is SGHTA, CDR2 FQGTGA, per germline. Trimming pared 1 base from V and 5 bases from J, leaving 15 bases between. The CDR3 DNA sequence: TGTGCCAGCAGCTTAATCCCCCTCCCGAGGGACGAGCAGTACTTC. Translating gives CASSLIPLPRDEQYF.

The genes are TRBV20-1 and TRBJ1-4, with unresolved D. CDR1 and CDR2 (germline): DFQATT, SNEGSKA (reference sequence). The CDR3 consists of 11 residues. V dropped 8 bases and J dropped 2 bases, with 6 bases sitting between them. The CDR3 here is CSTSTNEKLFF. CDR3 bases: TGCAGTACTTCCACTAATGAAAAACTGTTTTTT.

The J gene is TRBJ2-1, the V gene TRBV29-1; D is perhaps TRBD1 or TRBD2 (6 bases each). Germline CDR1 reads SQVTM; CDR2 reads ANQGSEA. Between the trimmed V and J ends, which lost 7 bases and 8 bases, there was a span of 15 bases. The CDR3 runs 12 residues. The CDR3 sequence: CSGERGADEQFF. For the CDR3, the DNA is TGCAGCGGCGAGAGGGGGGCCGATGAGCAGTTCTTC.

CDR3 loop: CASSLLAGPPQETQYF. The DNA for the CDR3 is TGCGCCAGCAGCCTGCTAGCGGGGCCGCCTCAAGAGACCCAGTACTTC. V usage is TRBV5-1 and J usage is TRBJ2-5; 9 nucleotides line up with TRBD2. This CDR3 region has 16 residues. CDR1 is SGHRS, CDR2 YFSETQ, per germline. V shed 4 bases and J 2 bases; nucleotides not matched to a gene: 9. The full variable domain, its missing parts supplied by reference TRBV5-1 and TRBJ2-5, is KAGVTQTPRYLIKTRGQQVTLSCSPISGHRSVSWYQQTPGQGLQFLFEYFSETQRNKGNFPGRFSGRQFSNSRSEMNVSTLELGDSALYLCASSLLAGPPQETQYFGPGTRLLVL.

The chain links TRBV7-8 to TRBJ2-1; D may match TRBD1 or TRBD2 (5 bases each). CDR3 length: 15 amino acids. With 5 bases removed from V and 0 bases from J, the gap between germline ends came to 11 bases. The germline gives CDR1 SGHVS, CDR2 FQNEAQ. CDR3 nucleotide sequence: TGTGCCAGCAGCCGACGGGGCGACTCCTACAATGAGCAGTTCTTC. Translation gives CASSRRGDSYNEQFF.